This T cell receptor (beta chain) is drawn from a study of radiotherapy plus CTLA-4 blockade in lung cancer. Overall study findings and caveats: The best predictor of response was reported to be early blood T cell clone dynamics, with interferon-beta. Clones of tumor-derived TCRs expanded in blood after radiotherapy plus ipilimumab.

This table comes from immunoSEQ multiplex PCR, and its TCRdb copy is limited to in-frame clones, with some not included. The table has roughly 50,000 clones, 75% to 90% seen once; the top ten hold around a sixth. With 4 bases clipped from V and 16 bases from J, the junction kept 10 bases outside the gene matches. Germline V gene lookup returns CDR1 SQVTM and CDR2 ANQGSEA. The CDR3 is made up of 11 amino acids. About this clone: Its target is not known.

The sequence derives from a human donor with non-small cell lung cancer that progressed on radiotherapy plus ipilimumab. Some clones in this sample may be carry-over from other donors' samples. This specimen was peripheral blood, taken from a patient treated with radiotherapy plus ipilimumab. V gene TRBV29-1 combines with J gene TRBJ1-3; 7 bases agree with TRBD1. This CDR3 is CSVGRDSVRYF. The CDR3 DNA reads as TGCAGCGTTGGGCGGGACAGCGTTCGCTATTTT.